What follows is one T cell receptor (beta chain) and its context. No cognate antigen has been identified for it. The library was generated by 5' RACE. The input for every TCR library was roughly 4,000 ng of total RNA. For each sample, cDNA synthesis was carried out in eight separate reactions using SMARTScribe reverse transcriptase. Unique molecular identifiers containing a 6-nucleotide sample barcode were introduced through template switching during cDNA synthesis. TCRalpha and TCRbeta cDNA was amplified in two nested PCRs of 16 and 9 cycles, and bead purification was carried out after each PCR. Before amplification, the cDNA was both treated with uracil DNA-glycosylase and purified with the QIAquick PCR purification kit. The second PCR added Illumina TruSeq-compatible adapters along with sample-specific barcodes. TapeStation and Qubit were used to check library quality and concentration, and around 5.3 ng of each library was pooled. The pooled libraries were sequenced with 2 x 100 bp reads and custom sequencing primers on an Illumina HiSeq2500 single-index Rapid Run. In the original analysis: PCR and sequencing errors were corrected by UMI-based consensus assembly using MiGEC version 1.2.6. V(D)J alignment, clonotype assembly and CDR3 extraction were performed with MiXCR version 2.1.1. To normalise gene usage, clonotype sharing and MAIT/NKT TCR abundance, the analysis used the top 1000, 10 000 and 20 000 clonotypes per sample. Diversity was computed as the inverse Simpson index with the vegan R package after downsampling to 27 000 UMIs. Statistical testing used paired Mann-Whitney U tests on the discordant twin pairs and applied Benjamini-Hochberg correction for multiple testing. Following TCRdb reprocessing, every CDR3 protein sequence forms one entry, and DNA is not provided. The V and J calls were not made by the authors but by TCRdb's processing. This sample's table contains 150,000 to 200,000 distinct CDR3 sequences. Less than 8% of the sample is in the top ten clones.

The CDR1 and CDR2 encoded by the germline V gene are LGHNA and YSLEER. The cysteine opens and the phenylalanine closes a CDR3 of 16 amino acids. No DNA sequence was recorded. From each donor, an approximately 2.5 ml peripheral blood sample was collected into PAXgene tubes and kept at -80 degrees C. Total RNA was isolated from whole blood with the PAXgene blood miRNA kit on an automated QIAcube, without T cell sorting. Deep TCRalpha and TCRbeta repertoire profiling with unique molecular barcoding was performed on peripheral blood of monozygotic twin pairs concordant or discordant for inflammatory bowel disease. For every twin pair, smoking habits were documented, and each individual was categorised as a current, former or never smoker. The data are from a study of monozygotic twins with inflammatory bowel disease (dated 2019 in TCRdb). General notes on the study: In total, 28 monozygotic twin pairs made up the full study: 19 Danish pairs, all IBD-discordant, plus nine German pairs, of which four were IBD-concordant and five were IBD-discordant. Each individual had, on average, about 151 000 unique TCRalpha sequences and 181 000 unique TCRbeta sequences available for analysis. The search for disease-associated traits relied mainly on comparing, within discordant pairs, IBD patients with their genetically identical healthy co-twins.

Overall results and qualifications from the work: IBD patients shared fewer clonotypes with other individuals than healthy twins did, most markedly in patients showing signs of disease activity. IBD patients had lower TCRbeta repertoire diversity, measured by the inverse Simpson index, than their healthy co-twins. No single strong signal or clonotype linked to IBD turned up in the results, so the idea that one exists was not supported. Repertoire similarity did not differ between concordant and discordant twins, possibly due to limited statistical power. Because patients received different immunosuppressive treatments, the repertoires may have picked up extra background noise and variability between individuals. The analysis was unable to tell different T cell subtypes apart.

This sequence uses TRBV4-3 and TRBJ1-2; lacking DNA, the TRBD1 call made by TCRdb goes unchecked. Sequencing was done on a sample of blood. The receptor's source is a human donor with ulcerative colitis or Crohn's disease, or a healthy co-twin of an affected twin (not recorded which). CDR3 loop: CASSPGIPGHGYGYTF.